Each of the 5 T cell receptor beta chains below was sequenced from the same sample in a study of T cell changes during pregnancy in multiple sclerosis. Generated by immunoSEQ multiplex PCR, the TCRdb table keeps only in-frame clones and is missing some. The table has tens of thousands of clones, about 92% seen once. The source material was CD4+ T cells from peripheral blood mononuclear cells, sampled after pregnancy. Receptor source: a female donor in good health, enrolled as a control in a pregnancy study.

V is TRBV19 and J is TRBJ1-2; D unclear. V lost 6 bases and J lost 0, with 8 bases in between. The germline V gene has CDR1 LNHDA and CDR2 SQIVND (reference sequence). This CDR3 is built from 13 residues. CDR3 nucleotides: TGTGCCAGTAGGTCTAGAGCTAACTATGGCTACACCTTC. It codes for CASRSRANYGYTF.

This clone was detected only a few times. The chain links TRBV6-5 to TRBJ1-6; D is unclear. CDR1 and CDR2 (germline): MNHEY, SVGAGI. The CDR3 length is 12 residues. The V and J ends lost 5 bases and 12 bases respectively, with 11 bases between them. In DNA form, the CDR3 reads TGTGCCAGCAGTCCTCGTCGGGGACCCCTCCACTTT. Protein: CASSPRRGPLHF.

This clone was observed once. The chain couples TRBV19 to TRBJ1-5, with D possibly TRBD1 on 5 matching bases. Trimming took off 5 bases at V and 2 bases at J, with 13 bases between the two ends. The CDR3 is 15 residues long. Germline V lookup: CDR1 LNHDA, CDR2 SQIVND (reference sequence). For the CDR3, the DNA is TGTGCCAGTAGTCTCAGGGCAGGCGGCAATCAGCCCCAGCATTTT. Translated, it gives CASSLRAGGNQPQHF.

In this sample, this clone turned up once. V gene TRBV11-2 combines with J gene TRBJ1-4; TRBD1 is a possible D gene (6 bases). Per germline, CDR1 SGHAT and CDR2 FQNNGV. This CDR3 spans 15 amino acids. Trimming shortened V by 5 bases and J by 5 bases, and 15 bases separated the two germline ends. Written as DNA, the CDR3 is TGTGCCAGCAGCCTGGGCCCCACAGGGAATGAAAAACTGTTTTTT. It codes for CASSLGPTGNEKLFF.

The chain couples TRBV4-3 to TRBJ1-2; D ambiguous. V gave up 1 base and J gave up 4 bases, with 13 bases separating them. The germline gives CDR1 LGHNA, CDR2 YSLEER. The CDR3 runs to 15 residues. The CDR3 is CASSQAFMSLYGYTF. Written as DNA, the CDR3 is TGCGCCAGCAGCCAAGCCTTCATGAGCCTCTATGGCTACACCTTC.